Listed below are T cell receptor beta chains from one sample, sequenced in a study of blood T cells in healthy people across ages. TCRdb fed the 5' RACE reads into MiXCR, producing one record per CDR3 protein. The data show around 1,900,000 distinct CDR3 sequences, with roughly 43% seen just once and roughly 24% held by the top ten. Sequenced input: blood. These TCRs come from a human donor in good health. Each CDR3 is given with its conserved first and last residue. D genes are given only for firm matches. Clone sizes are given selectively: once, few, many, or a class where the clone is expanded.

>few|NA|TRBJ2-6|TRBV3-1
TGTGCCAGCAGCCAAGATATCTCTTGGGGACCCTACTCTGGGGCCAACGTCCTGACTTTC
CASSQDISWGPYSGANVLTF
>few|NA|TRBJ1-3|TRBV7-6
TGTGCCAGCAGCCCGGAAGTAGGGACGCATGGAAACACCATATATTTT
CASSPEVGTHGNTIYF
>few|TRBD2|TRBJ2-1|TRBV28
TGTGCCAGCAGTTTCCAACTAGCGGGGGCTGACAATGAGCAGTTCTTC
CASSFQLAGADNEQFF
>many|NA|TRBJ1-1|TRBV20-1
TGCAGTGCTAGACAGGGGAACACTGAAGCTTTCTTT
CSARQGNTEAFF
>NA|TRBD1|TRBJ2-3|TRBV28
TGTGCCGGCAGGATCCCCGGGACAGGAGTCACAGATACGCAGTATTTT
CAGRIPGTGVTDTQYF
>NA|TRBD1|TRBJ2-4|TRBV2
TGTGCCAGCGCTGGACAGGGGGCCAAAAACATTCAGTACTTC
CASAGQGAKNIQYF
>NA|TRBD2|TRBJ2-1|TRBV28
TGTGCCAGCAGTTTACGTAGCGGGGGGGCTATGGAGTTCTTC
CASSLRSGGAMEFF
>many|NA|TRBJ2-1|TRBV29-1
TGCAGCGTTTCGCAGGGGGGCAATGAGCAGTTCTTC
CSVSQGGNEQFF
>few|TRBD1|TRBJ2-5|TRBV5-8
TGTGCCAGCAACCGGGACAGGGAACAGGAGACCCAGTACTTC
CASNRDREQETQYF
>NA|NA|TRBJ1-1|TRBV20-1
TGCAGTGCTAGAGATTCTTCCAGGGGGAACACTGAAGCTTTCTTT
CSARDSSRGNTEAFF
>NA|NA|TRBJ1-6|TRBV27
TGTGCCAGCAGTTTTGTAGGGTCCAATTCACCCCTCCACTTT
CASSFVGSNSPLHF
>NA|NA|TRBJ1-3|TRBV20-1
TGCAGTGCTAAGGACCGAAGGGAAAATACTGGAAACACCATATATTTT
CSAKDRRENTGNTIYF
>NA|TRBD1|TRBJ2-5|TRBV2
TGTGCCAGCAGCGCCCCGGACAGGGTGGAAGAGACCCAGTACTTC
CASSAPDRVEETQYF
>NA|NA|TRBJ2-7|TRBV5-5
TGTGCCAGCAGCTACGGGGTTTTCGAGCAGTACTTC
CASSYGVFEQYF
>few|TRBD1|TRBJ1-6|TRBV5-1
TGCGCCAGCAGCTACGACAGGGGAATAGTATCACCCCTCCACTTT
CASSYDRGIVSPLHF
>many|NA|TRBJ2-5|TRBV12-3/TRBV12-4
TGTGCCAGCAGCTCCCCGAGAGAGACCCAGTACTTC
CASSSPRETQYF
>NA|TRBD1|TRBJ2-7|TRBV29-1
TGCAGCGTCTCGCCCTGGGACAGGGACGAGCAGTACTTC
CSVSPWDRDEQYF
>NA|TRBD1|TRBJ1-5|TRBV7-2
TGTGCCAGCAGCACAAACAGGGGAGGGCAGCCCCAGCATTTT
CASSTNRGGQPQHF
>NA|NA|TRBJ2-3|TRBV11-2
TGTGCCAGCAGCTCTCCCTTTCAGTCATACACAGATACGCAGTATTTT
CASSSPFQSYTDTQYF
>NA|NA|TRBJ1-4|TRBV20-1
TGCAGTGCTAGGAGGGTTCCAGGGCCTGATGAAAAACTGTTTTTT
CSARRVPGPDEKLFF
>NA|TRBD1|TRBJ1-4|TRBV7-6
TGTGCCAGCAGCTTAGCGGTGGGACCGGGACAGGGACCTACAACTAATGAAAAACTGTTTTTT
CASSLAVGPGQGPTTNEKLFF
>NA|NA|TRBJ2-6|TRBV7-3
TGTGCCAGCAGCTTAATTGGCCGGGCCGGGGCCAACGTCCTGACTTTC
CASSLIGRAGANVLTF
>once|NA|TRBJ2-1|TRBV7-2
TGTGCCAGCAGCTTCGAGCAGGGCTACAATGAGCAGTTCTTC
CASSFEQGYNEQFF
>few|NA|TRBJ2-3|TRBV12-3/TRBV12-4
TGTGCCAGTTCGGCTGTGGGGGCAGATACGCAGTATTTT
CASSAVGADTQYF
>NA|NA|TRBJ2-7|TRBV20-1
TGCAGTGCGGCCCCAGTGCCAAACTCCTACGAGCAGTACTTC
CSAAPVPNSYEQYF
>NA|TRBD2|TRBJ2-7|TRBV18
TGTGCCAGCTTGTCTAGCGGGGGGACTAACTACGAGCAGTACTTC
CASLSSGGTNYEQYF
>NA|NA|TRBJ2-1|TRBV7-2
TGTGCCAGCAGCTTAGGTTTCAGGGCGGTTCCATACGAGCAGTTCTTC
CASSLGFRAVPYEQFF
>NA|NA|TRBJ1-6|TRBV5-1
TGCGCCAGCAGAGATGGCGGGAGCTCCTATAATTCACCCCTCCACTTT
CASRDGGSSYNSPLHF
>NA|NA|TRBJ1-6|TRBV2
TGTGCCAGCAAGGCAGGGGAAGGTAGCTCACCCCTCCACTTT
CASKAGEGSSPLHF
>NA|NA|TRBJ1-2|TRBV12-3/TRBV12-4
TGTGCCAGCAGTTTGAGGCACTACTATGGCTACACCTTC
CASSLRHYYGYTF
>NA|NA|TRBJ1-6|TRBV27
TGTGCCAGCAGTTTGGGCACAGGTGTAGGTTCACCCCTCCACTTT
CASSLGTGVGSPLHF
>few|NA|TRBJ1-2|TRBV20-1
TGCAGTGCTACCTCAGGGGAGATATCTAACTATGGCTACACCTTC
CSATSGEISNYGYTF
>NA|TRBD2|TRBJ2-1|TRBV7-2
TGTGCCAGCAGCTTAGATAGCGGGGGGGCGAGTGAGCAGTTCTTC
CASSLDSGGASEQFF
>NA|NA|TRBJ1-2|TRBV10-3
TGTGCCATCAGACCAGATCCTAACTATGGCTACACCTTC
CAIRPDPNYGYTF
>few|TRBD1|TRBJ2-7|TRBV7-9
TGTGCCAGCAGCTTAAGGCCGGGACAGGGGACCTACGAGCAGTACTTC
CASSLRPGQGTYEQYF
>NA|TRBD1|TRBJ2-7|TRBV6-1
TGTGCCAGCATTCCCGGGACAGGGTACTACGAGCAGTACTTC
CASIPGTGYYEQYF
>few|TRBD1|TRBJ1-1|TRBV7-2
TGTGCCAGCAGTCTCTGGACAGGGGGAAGAACTGAAGCTTTCTTT
CASSLWTGGRTEAFF
>NA|NA|TRBJ1-1|TRBV7-2
TGTGCCAGCAGCCCGCTTAGGTTTAACACTGAAGCTTTCTTT
CASSPLRFNTEAFF
>few|NA|TRBJ2-7|TRBV5-1
TGCGCCAGCAGCTTGAATGACAGAGCCTACGAGCAGTACTTC
CASSLNDRAYEQYF
>NA|NA|TRBJ1-6|TRBV9
TGTGCCAGCGGCGGGGGAAGGGGAGCGACACCCCTCCACTTT
CASGGGRGATPLHF
>NA|TRBD2|TRBJ2-3|TRBV2
TGTGCCAGCAATTCCGGCGGGGGGGCTGTAGATACGCAGTATTTT
CASNSGGGAVDTQYF
>NA|NA|TRBJ1-2|TRBV20-1
TGCAGTGGACCGAAGGGGGTGGCCTATGGCTACACCTTC
CSGPKGVAYGYTF
>NA|TRBD1|TRBJ2-1|TRBV4-1
TGCGCCAGCAGCGAAGGGGGCGCCGACTACAATGAGCAGTTCTTC
CASSEGGADYNEQFF
>NA|TRBD1|TRBJ2-3|TRBV28
TGTGCCAGCAGAACGAGGGACAGGGACACAGATACGCAGTATTTT
CASRTRDRDTDTQYF
>NA|NA|TRBJ2-1|TRBV12-3/TRBV12-4
TGTGCCAGCAGTACGCGCATAATTTATGAGCAGTTCTTC
CASSTRIIYEQFF
>NA|NA|TRBJ1-1|TRBV7-9
TGTGCCAGCAGCTTCGTAGAATCCCTGGAGGCTTTCTTT
CASSFVESLEAFF
>NA|NA|TRBJ2-2|TRBV29-1
TGCAGCGCGGACAGTCAGAACACCGGGGAGCTGTTTTTT
CSADSQNTGELFF
>NA|NA|TRBJ2-7|TRBV5-1
TGCGCCAGCAGCTGGGTTCCTTTAGGCGCACTCGAAGCCTACGAGCAGTACTTC
CASSWVPLGALEAYEQYF
>few|NA|TRBJ2-5|TRBV5-6
TGTGCCAGCAGCTTGAAGGACGGAGAGACCCAGTACTTC
CASSLKDGETQYF
>NA|TRBD1|TRBJ1-1|TRBV7-9
TGTGCCAGCAGCTCGCAGGGACAGGGGGCAACTGAAGCTTTCTTT
CASSSQGQGATEAFF
>NA|NA|TRBJ2-7|TRBV18
TGTGCCAGCCCACCACCGGACAGAGATTACGAGCAGTACTTC
CASPPPDRDYEQYF
>many|NA|TRBJ2-1|TRBV29-1
TGCAGCGTTGAAGCCGTTGGAGGGTCAAGCTCCTACAATGAGCAGTTCTTC
CSVEAVGGSSSYNEQFF
>NA|TRBD2|TRBJ2-2|TRBV5-5
TGTGCCAGCAGCCTTCTAGCGGGACTACGAAGAGACACCGGGGAGCTGTTTTTT
CASSLLAGLRRDTGELFF
>NA|NA|TRBJ1-2|TRBV29-1
TGCAGCGTTGATGGGGGAGACGGGACTTATGGCTACACCTTC
CSVDGGDGTYGYTF
>NA|NA|TRBJ2-7|TRBV12-3/TRBV12-4
TGTGCCGGCAGTTTACACCCAGACTACGAGCAGTACTTC
CAGSLHPDYEQYF
>many|TRBD2|TRBJ2-7|TRBV11-2
TGCGCCAGCAGCTTGGTAACGGGGGGCTACGAGCAGTACTTC
CASSLVTGGYEQYF
>NA|NA|TRBJ1-2|TRBV7-2
TGTGCCAGCAGCTTACGGATGCACTATGGCTACACCTTC
CASSLRMHYGYTF
>once|NA|TRBJ2-7|TRBV7-9
TGTGCCAGCAGCCCAGTTGGACCCGAGCAGTACTTC
CASSPVGPEQYF
>many|TRBD1|TRBJ1-5|TRBV6-1
TGTGCCAGCAGCCCCCGACTAATCCCGGGACAGATCAATCAGCCCCAGCATTTT
CASSPRLIPGQINQPQHF